This TCR beta chain appears in the sequencing data of a study of beta chain features in type 1 diabetes. Study details: Cells sorted and examined across all samples totaled roughly 98 million. Study findings and constraints: High TCR expression in some cells could lead to their over-representation in cDNA sequencing. TCRB repertoires of naive, central memory and Treg cells appeared more similar among patients than among healthy donors.

V lost 5 bases, J lost 0 bases, and 14 bases lay in between. There are 16 residues in the CDR3. Per the germline V gene, CDR1 is MGHRA and CDR2 is YSYEKL. To note about this clone: Its specificity is not known.

Isolated RNA was reverse transcribed in full, so expressed TCRB transcripts were sequenced. Stem cell-like memory T cell samples averaged approximately 1 million reads. Assay: immunoSEQ multiplex PCR; the TCRdb copy retains only in-frame clones and omits some. Of over 100,000 clones listed, roughly 40% were seen once; the top ten hold over 0.05%. V is TRBV4-1 and J is TRBJ2-1; tentatively, D is TRBD2 (6 bases). The TCR sequence derives from a woman aged 18-29 years in good health. Sequenced sample: stem cell memory CD4+ T cells from blood. CDR3 sequence (DNA): TGCGCCAGCAGCTACCTTGGGGGGAGCTCCTACAATGAGCAGTTCTTC. Its protein is CASSYLGGSSYNEQFF.